Listed here is a single T cell receptor (beta chain). This specimen comes from a study of T cell changes during pregnancy in multiple sclerosis. The CDR3 extends over 12 amino acids. The V gene's germline CDR1 is SGHDT and CDR2 YYEEEE. V was cut by 4 bases and J by 4 bases, with 7 bases left in between. Assay used: immunoSEQ multiplex PCR; TCRdb lists only in-frame clones, some missing. The table shows tens of thousands of clones, with approximately 87% occurring only once. This TCR came from a female donor in good health, enrolled as a control in a pregnancy study. This chain links TRBV5-6 with TRBJ2-3; D remains ambiguous. The sample in question was peripheral blood, obtained in the first trimester of pregnancy. The CDR3 protein is CASSPYPDTQYF. The DNA for the CDR3 is TGTGCCAGCAGCCCCTACCCAGATACGCAGTATTTT.